Presented here are 14 T cell receptor beta chains from one specimen sequenced in a study of blood T cell repertoires in COVID-19. The protocol was immunoSEQ multiplex PCR, while the TCRdb copy is restricted to in-frame clones and leaves out a portion. Among under 300,000 clones listed, 88% were seen once. Sample: PBMCs or T cells enriched from blood (not recorded which). All receptors come from a woman aged 55-70 years in a cohort exposed to, infected with or recovered from COVID-19 (not recorded which).

This clone was counted a single time. The chain employs TRBV9 and TRBJ2-7; 8 bases are a match to TRBD2. The CDR3 is made up of 15 amino acids. Germline V gene sequence: CDR1 SGDLS, CDR2 YYNGEE. J gave up 2 bases and V 4 bases, and 8 bases lay outside the gene matches. In nucleotides, the CDR3 is TGTGCCAGCAGCATTAGCGGGACTAGACCCTACGAGCAGTACTTC. Protein: CASSISGTRPYEQYF. Full variable domain (remainder filled in from reference TRBV9 and TRBJ2-7): DSGVTQTPKHLITATGQRVTLRCSPRSGDLSVYWYQQSLDQGLQFLIQYYNGEERAKGNILERFSAQQFPDLHSELNLSSLELGDSALYFCASSISGTRPYEQYFGPGTRLTVT.

This clone occurred once. This chain uses TRBV5-1 with TRBJ2-7; 7 positions match TRBD1. This CDR3 is 14 amino acids long. Germline CDR1 reads SGHRS; CDR2 reads YFSETQ. Trimming at V came to 2 bases and at J to 1 base, leaving 3 bases not matched to a gene. The CDR3 coding sequence is TGCGCCAGCAGCTTTGCCAGGGGGTCCTACGAGCAGTACTTC. It encodes CASSFARGSYEQYF.

The rearrangement uses TRBV30 and TRBJ1-2; no clear D gene. Germline CDR1 GTSNPN, CDR2 SVGIG (reference sequence). The CDR3 has 13 amino acids. Trimming took off 0 bases at V and 5 bases at J, with 10 bases between the two ends. Written as DNA, the CDR3 is TGTGCCTGGAGTGTAGGCGGCAGATATGGCTACACCTTC. This codes for CAWSVGGRYGYTF.

The chain is built from TRBV11-2 and TRBJ2-7; TRBD2 might be the D (5 bases). Germline values: CDR1 SGHAT, CDR2 FQNNGV. V lost 0 bases, J lost 3 bases, and 18 bases lay in between. The CDR3 totals 17 residues. The CDR3 loop is CASSLDGWRRSGYEQYF. CDR3 nucleotide sequence: TGTGCCAGCAGCTTAGATGGGTGGAGGAGGAGTGGCTACGAGCAGTACTTC. The full variable domain, with the rest looked up from reference TRBV11-2 and TRBJ2-7, is EAGVAQSPRYKIIEKRQSVAFWCNPISGHATLYWYQQILGQGPKLLIQFQNNGVVDDSQLPKDRFSAERLKGVDSTLKIQPAKLEDSAVYLCASSLDGWRRSGYEQYFGPGTRLTVT.

This chain uses TRBV30 with TRBJ1-2; 9 bases are shared with TRBD1. The V gene's germline CDR1 is GTSNPN and CDR2 SVGIG (reference sequence). The CDR3 spans 21 residues. Germline trimming cut 4 bases from V and 5 bases from J; bases unmatched to any gene: 29. The CDR3 sequence: CAWNLGFVWTGASGDGYGYTF. The CDR3 nucleotides are TGTGCCTGGAATTTGGGTTTTGTTTGGACAGGGGCTTCCGGGGATGGTTATGGCTACACCTTC.

V gene TRBV5-1 combines with J gene TRBJ2-1, with a tentative D call TRBD2 (5 bases). The CDR3 is made up of 14 amino acids. Germline V lookup: CDR1 SGHRS, CDR2 YFSETQ. V lost 1 base to trimming and J lost 3 bases, with 8 bases between them. CDR3 protein: CASSLQDFYNEQFF. In nucleotides, the CDR3 is TGCGCCAGCAGCTTGCAGGACTTCTACAATGAGCAGTTCTTC.

The gene calls are TRBV25-1 and TRBJ1-2, with 9 bases identical to TRBD1. In germline, CDR1 is MGHDK, CDR2 SYGVNS. CDR3 size: 18 residues. With 0 bases clipped from V and 8 bases from J, the junction kept 16 bases outside the gene matches. This chain's CDR3 is CASSEYAPLDRGGVGYTF. The CDR3 DNA reads TGTGCCAGCAGTGAATATGCCCCCCTCGACAGGGGGGGGGTAGGCTACACCTTC.

This rearrangement joins TRBV9 to TRBJ1-4; perhaps TRBD1 as D (6 bases). Trimming pared 6 bases from V and 4 bases from J, leaving 16 bases between. The germline gives CDR1 SGDLS, CDR2 YYNGEE. This CDR3 has 15 amino acids. The CDR3 is CASNQIGGINEKLFF. CDR3 nucleotides: TGTGCCAGCAACCAAATAGGGGGAATTAATGAAAAACTGTTTTTT.

V usage is TRBV18 and J usage is TRBJ2-2; unclear D gene. The CDR3 has 17 amino acids. Between the trimmed V and J ends, which lost 2 bases and 4 bases, there was a span of 17 bases. CDR1 KGHSH and CDR2 LQKENI come from the germline V gene. Here the CDR3 reads CASSPGIGVVGTGELFF. Here the CDR3 DNA reads TGTGCCAGCTCACCAGGAATAGGAGTCGTAGGCACCGGGGAGCTGTTTTTT.

V gene TRBV19 combines with J gene TRBJ2-7; the match to TRBD2 covers 7 bases. The J segment lost 0 bases and the V segment lost 6 bases, leaving 11 bases of the junction unmatched. The CDR3 sequence is 16 residues long. Germline CDR1 and CDR2: LNHDA and SQIVND (reference sequence). CDR3 sequence (DNA): TGTGCCAGTAGCCCGCGGCTGGGGGGGAGCTCCTACGAGCAGTACTTC. This encodes CASSPRLGGSSYEQYF.

This clone was found once. This chain joins TRBV7-2 and TRBJ2-1; D is possibly TRBD2 (6 bases). V gave up 0 bases and J gave up 0 bases, with 15 bases separating them. The V gene's germline CDR1 is SGHTA and CDR2 FQGNSA. The CDR3 covers 18 residues. The CDR3 DNA reads as TGTGCCAGCAGCTTAGCCCGCCCCCCCGGGAGCTCCTACAATGAGCAGTTCTTC. This translates into CASSLARPPGSSYNEQFF.

This chain connects TRBV3-1 (or the pseudogene TRBV3-2) to TRBJ2-1; 9 bases fit TRBD2. The CDR3 is 15 amino acids. Germline assignment: CDR1 LGHDT and CDR2 YNNKEL (reference sequence). V dropped 0 bases and J dropped 7; count of bases not matched to a gene: 4. DNA of the CDR3: TGTGCCAGCAGCCAAGATCCAGCGGGAGGAAATGAGCAGTTCTTC. Protein product: CASSQDPAGGNEQFF.

The chain links TRBV7-9 to TRBJ1-4, with TRBD1 identical over 8 bases. In germline, CDR1 is SEHNR, CDR2 FQNEAQ (reference sequence). V was pared by 2 bases and J by 0 bases, with 5 bases of the junction left unmatched. The CDR3 spans 17 residues. The CDR3 coding sequence is TGTGCCAGCAGCTTATCCACAGGGGGAGCAACTAATGAAAAACTGTTTTTT. Translating gives CASSLSTGGATNEKLFF.

The chain links TRBV5-4 to TRBJ2-7; the match to TRBD2 covers 11 bases. The germline V gene has CDR1 SGHNT and CDR2 YYREEE (reference sequence). The CDR3 runs to 16 residues. The V gene end was trimmed by 0 bases and the J gene end by 4 bases; junction bases not matched to a gene: 6. The CDR3 bases are TGTGCCAGCAGCTTGGGTTCGACTAGCGGGGCATACGAGCAGTACTTC. It translates to CASSLGSTSGAYEQYF.